The 3 T cell receptor beta chains listed next were all sequenced from one sample in a study of blood T cells in healthy people across ages. Using a J-beta primer mix together with a sample-barcoded 5' primer, a second PCR was run for roughly 7 to 11 cycles. TCRdb re-analysed the 5' RACE reads in MiXCR, keeping a single row per CDR3 protein. The sample has about 1.4 million distinct CDR3 sequences; roughly 59% are singletons. Sequencing used blood. These receptor sequences come from a man younger than 35 in good health.

This CDR3 reads CSARLGRYFADTQYF. For the CDR3, the DNA is TGCAGTGCTAGATTGGGACGTTATTTTGCAGATACGCAGTATTTT. The chain employs TRBV20-1 and TRBJ2-3, with D possibly being TRBD1 or TRBD2 (5 bases each). Trimming stripped 2 bases from V and 4 bases from J, with 16 bases between. The CDR3 is 15 amino acids. The germline V gene has CDR1 DFQATT and CDR2 SNEGSKA (reference sequence).

This chain joins TRBV4-2 and TRBJ2-3, with 9 bases matching TRBD2. Per germline, CDR1 LGHNA and CDR2 YNFKEQ. The length of the CDR3 is 16 residues. With V trimmed by 4 bases and J by 6 bases, 11 bases remained unmatched. The CDR3 loop is CASSLLLSGGTDTQYF. In nucleotides, the CDR3 is TGTGCCAGCAGCCTTCTACTTAGCGGGGGTACTGATACGCAGTATTTT.

A note on this clonotype: A single base separates this from a much larger clone, so it may be a read error. V gene TRBV10-3 combines with J gene TRBJ2-5; no reliable D call. V gave up 2 bases and J gave up 0 bases, with 1 base separating them. The CDR3 is made up of 12 amino acids. Germline V gene sequence: CDR1 ENHRY, CDR2 SYGVKD. CDR3 protein: CAISEHQETQYF. The DNA for the CDR3 is TGTGCCATCAGTGAGCACCAAGAGACCCAGTACTTC.